This TCR beta chain was documented in a study of regulatory T cells in long-lasting Graves disease. Whole-study results and caveats: Small sample size may have lowered accuracy. Favored usage of TRBV28, TRBJ1-2 and TRBJ2-5 was recorded in persistent disease.

A word on this clonotype: Its antigen remains unidentified.

Building the TCR beta libraries relied on iRepertoire HTBI primers, and CDR3 regions underwent Arm-PCR. TCRdb reprocessed the multiplex PCR reads via MiXCR and lists one record per CDR3 protein. The sample includes approximately 300,000 distinct CDR3 sequences, 18% of them seen just once. The V gene's germline CDR1 is SGDLS and CDR2 YYNGEE. The CDR3 has 14 residues. V lost 0 bases and J 0 bases, leaving 6 bases between the germline ends. Time point noted: newly diagnosed GD, antithyroid drugs for less than 3 months. The TCR library was made from RNA that had been extracted from PBMCs in TRIzol. A peripheral blood sample, roughly 8.5 milliliters in volume, was drawn into EDTA tubes.

The chain carries TRBV9 and TRBJ2-5; D remains unclear. This clonotype originated in a female donor with Graves disease. The material sequenced was peripheral blood mononuclear cells (PBMCs), taken at new diagnosis, from a patient treated with antithyroid drugs. The CDR3 spells CASSVDGYQETQYF. The CDR3 DNA reads as TGTGCCAGCAGCGTAGATGGGTACCAAGAGACCCAGTACTTC.